These 22 T cell receptor beta chains were all obtained from the same sample, sequenced in a study of a mutant IDH1 vaccine in newly diagnosed glioma. Their antigens are not known. The table came from immunoSEQ multiplex PCR; TCRdb's copy has only in-frame clones and leaves some out. The sample carries 40,000 to 60,000 clones, 70% to 85% recorded once. The time point is: week 35, safety follow-up. A single vaccine dose contained 300 ug of mutant IDH1 20-mer peptide, and topical imiquimod was used with it. The source material was PBMCs, sampled from a glioma patient whose treatment included an IDH1 peptide vaccine. The source is a man between 40 and 49 years old with glioma.

The chain employs TRBV5-4 and TRBJ1-1, with 9 bases that match TRBD1. The V gene's germline CDR1 is SGHNT and CDR2 YYREEE (reference sequence). The CDR3 covers 14 residues. V was clipped by 6 bases and J by 6 bases; unmatched bases: 9. This CDR3 reads CASTPGTGPPEAFF. DNA of the CDR3: TGTGCCAGCACCCCCGGGACAGGGCCCCCTGAAGCTTTCTTT. The full variable domain, rest sourced from reference TRBV5-4 and TRBJ1-1, is ETGVTQSPTHLIKTRGQQVTLRCSSQSGHNTVSWYQQALGQGPQFIFQYYREEENGRGNFPPRFSGLQFPNYSSELNVNALELDDSALYLCASTPGTGPPEAFFGQGTRLTVV.

The chain joins TRBV6-1 to TRBJ2-3, with 8 bases that match TRBD2. The V and J ends lost 2 bases and 4 bases, in that order; junction bases with no gene match: 11. The CDR3 runs 17 residues. Germline V lookup: CDR1 MNHNS, CDR2 SASEGT. CDR3 sequence reads: CASSERVGLARADTQYF. In nucleotides, the CDR3 is TGTGCCAGCAGTGAAAGGGTCGGACTAGCACGTGCAGATACGCAGTATTTT.

J is TRBJ1-6 and V is TRBV6-1, with a possible D match to TRBD1 (6 bases). The CDR3 runs to 15 residues. Trimming shortened V by 6 bases and J by 9 bases, and 18 bases separated the two germline ends. Germline V gives CDR1 MNHNS, CDR2 SASEGT. The CDR3 protein is CASRTPGQGGSPLHF. CDR3 sequence (DNA): TGTGCCAGCAGAACTCCGGGACAAGGTGGTTCACCCCTCCACTTT.

The chain couples TRBV2 to TRBJ2-6; D not certain. Trimming left V 2 bases short and J 0 bases short, with 8 bases between. Germline V gene sequence: CDR1 SNHLY, CDR2 FYNNEI. The CDR3 totals 16 residues. The CDR3 loop is CASSERASSGANVLTF. The CDR3 DNA follows: TGTGCCAGCAGTGAACGGGCCAGCTCTGGGGCCAACGTCCTGACTTTC.

V gene TRBV27 combines with J gene TRBJ1-2; TRBD1 matches 10 bases. With V trimmed by 3 bases and J by 9 bases, 4 bases remained unmatched. The CDR3 totals 13 residues. Germline V gene data show CDR1 as MNHEY and CDR2 as SMNVEV (reference sequence). The DNA of the CDR3 is TGTGCCAGCAGTTTCAGGGACAGGGGTAGCTACACCTTC. Translating gives CASSFRDRGSYTF.

The chain combines TRBV7-2 with TRBJ2-5; D gene unclear. Germline CDR1 reads SGHTA; CDR2 reads FQGNSA. Trimming took 3 bases from V and 2 from J, leaving 10 bases between them. CDR3 length equals 14 residues. CDR3 nucleotides: TGTGCCAGCAGCTTTTTAGGTCGGCAAGAGACCCAGTACTTC. Translation: CASSFLGRQETQYF.

The chain is built from TRBV7-8 and TRBJ1-6, with 9 bases identical to TRBD1. Per germline, CDR1 SGHVS and CDR2 FQNEAQ. V gave up 5 bases and J gave up 4 bases; unmatched junction bases: 15. This CDR3 has 19 residues. The CDR3 DNA follows: TGTGCCAGCAGCCACCGGGACAGGGAGTCTGGGGGGTATAATTCACCCCTCCACTTT. Translation: CASSHRDRESGGYNSPLHF.

The chain joins TRBV5-3 to TRBJ1-2; maybe TRBD1 (5 bases). TRBV5-3 carries the ORF label, with uncertain function. The CDR3 runs to 13 residues. The V end lost 6 bases, the J end lost 7 bases, and 16 bases lay between the germline ends. Here the CDR3 reads CARKGEGWSGYTF. The DNA for the CDR3 is TGTGCCAGAAAGGGTGAGGGGTGGTCTGGCTACACCTTC.

The chain links TRBV5-6 to TRBJ1-1; D is undetermined. V was pared by 2 bases and J by 2 bases, with 16 bases between. The germline CDR1 and CDR2 sequences are SGHDT and YYEEEE. The CDR3 spans 16 residues. CDR3 sequence: CASSFGGSPRNTEAFF. CDR3 sequence (DNA): TGTGCCAGCAGCTTTGGAGGGTCCCCCCGTAACACTGAAGCTTTCTTT.

V and J are TRBV6-1 and TRBJ2-7; D is unresolved. V was pared by 7 bases and J by 1 base, with 11 bases between. The CDR3 contains 13 residues. CDR1 is MNHNS, CDR2 SASEGT, per germline. The CDR3 here is CASTLTWSYEQYF. The CDR3 coding sequence is TGTGCCAGCACCTTAACCTGGTCCTACGAGCAGTACTTC.

The V gene is TRBV2, the J gene TRBJ1-2; 12 nucleotides line up with TRBD1. Germline V gives CDR1 SNHLY, CDR2 FYNNEI. This CDR3 is built from 16 residues. Trimming cost V 6 bases and J 8 bases; bases outside gene matches: 13. The CDR3, as DNA: TGTGCCAGCAGAGCTCTGGCCGGGACAGGGGGCAGGGGCTACACCTTC. Protein: CASRALAGTGGRGYTF.

The chain links TRBV19 to TRBJ1-5; no clear D gene. The germline V gene has CDR1 LNHDA and CDR2 SQIVND (reference sequence). V was pared by 1 base and J by 0 bases, with 4 bases between. The CDR3 is made up of 14 amino acids. CDR3 in DNA: TGTGCCAGTAGTATAGCGTCTAGCAATCAGCCCCAGCATTTT. It translates to CASSIASSNQPQHF.

This chain links TRBV5-4 with TRBJ2-7; 12 positions agree with TRBD2. With 4 bases clipped from V and 7 bases from J, the junction kept 6 bases outside the gene matches. The germline gives CDR1 SGHNT, CDR2 YYREEE (reference sequence). The CDR3 is 14 residues long. CDR3 DNA: TGTGCCAGCAGCCAGGGGACTAGCGGGCTTGAGCAGTACTTC. Its translation: CASSQGTSGLEQYF.

CDR3 residues: CASSVGIQGALGDTQYF. The CDR3 region has the DNA TGTGCCAGCAGCGTAGGAATTCAGGGAGCCCTGGGAGATACGCAGTATTTT. The chain combines TRBV9 with TRBJ2-3; either TRBD1 or TRBD2 may fit D (5 bases each). V lost 0 bases to trimming and J lost 5 bases, with 19 bases between them. Germline CDR1 SGDLS, CDR2 YYNGEE. The CDR3 spans 17 residues.

V gene TRBV6-5 combines with J gene TRBJ2-5; possible D gene TRBD1, 6 bases. The germline gives CDR1 MNHEY, CDR2 SVGAGI. The V and J ends lost 4 bases and 5 bases respectively, with 17 bases between them. The CDR3 contains 15 residues. The CDR3 is CASSSSPGQRETQYF. DNA of the CDR3: TGTGCCAGCAGTTCATCCCCGGGACAACGGGAGACCCAGTACTTC.

V gene TRBV14 combines with J gene TRBJ1-2, with D uncertain. The V end was cut by 4 bases, the J end by 4 bases, with 10 bases between. The CDR3 length is 13 residues. The germline V gene has CDR1 SGHDN and CDR2 FVKESK. The CDR3 region has the DNA TGTGCCAGCAGCCCAGGAACAGCCTATGGCTACACCTTC. Protein sequence: CASSPGTAYGYTF.

V and J are TRBV29-1 and TRBJ2-1, with TRBD2 matching over 11 bases. There are 14 residues in the CDR3. V trimming: 7 bases; J trimming: 3 bases; junction bases outside the gene matches: 5. Germline V lookup: CDR1 SQVTM, CDR2 ANQGSEA. CDR3 region: CSGAGLAGYNEQFF. The CDR3 coding sequence is TGCAGCGGCGCCGGACTAGCGGGCTACAATGAGCAGTTCTTC.

The J gene is TRBJ1-4, the V gene TRBV7-9; 10 nucleotides match TRBD1. The CDR3 has 18 amino acids. Germline CDR1 and CDR2: SEHNR and FQNEAQ (reference sequence). With V trimmed by 4 bases and J by 0 bases, 8 bases remained unmatched. In DNA form, the CDR3 reads TGTGCCAGCAGCTCCCGGACAGGGGGAGTTACAACTAATGAAAAACTGTTTTTT. Translation: CASSSRTGGVTTNEKLFF.

This rearrangement joins TRBV15 to TRBJ1-4; D call uncertain. Germline V gene data show CDR1 as LNHNV and CDR2 as YYDKDF (reference sequence). Trimming removed 0 bases at V and 0 bases at J, with 8 bases between. The CDR3 extends over 16 amino acids. The CDR3 nucleotides read TGTGCCACCAGCAGAGATTTAAGCGCAACTAATGAAAAACTGTTTTTT. Translation gives CATSRDLSATNEKLFF.

This rearrangement joins TRBV10-2 to TRBJ2-3; 10 positions match TRBD2. The CDR3 loop spans 17 amino acids. Germline CDR1 and CDR2: WSHSY and SAAADI. Germline trimming cut 6 bases from V and 3 bases from J; bases unmatched to any gene: 12. CDR3 in DNA: TGCGCCAGCAGCCAGCGGGGGGGTTACGGAAGGACAGATACGCAGTATTTT. Encoded protein: CASSQRGGYGRTDTQYF.

The chain carries TRBV7-9 and TRBJ1-1; maybe TRBD1 (5 bases). The CDR3 consists of 13 residues. Trimming removed 3 bases from V and 4 bases from J, with 9 bases in between. CDR1 SEHNR and CDR2 FQNEAQ come from the germline V gene (reference sequence). This chain's CDR3 is CASSFTDSTEAFF. The CDR3 DNA sequence: TGTGCCAGCAGCTTTACAGACAGCACTGAAGCTTTCTTT. The full variable domain, its missing parts supplied by reference TRBV7-9 and TRBJ1-1, is DTGVSQNPRHKITKRGQNVTFRCDPISEHNRLYWYRQTLGQGPEFLTYFQNEAQLEKSRLLSDRFSAERPKGSFSTLEIQRTEQGDSAMYLCASSFTDSTEAFFGQGTRLTVV.

This chain connects TRBV6-1 to TRBJ1-1, with D maybe TRBD1 (6 bases). Germline V lookup: CDR1 MNHNS, CDR2 SASEGT. Trimming cost V 2 bases and J 10 bases, with 14 bases left between them. The CDR3 covers 13 residues. CDR3: CASSENTGRVAFF. The CDR3 nucleotides read TGTGCCAGCAGTGAAAATACAGGGCGGGTAGCTTTCTTT.